These 14 T cell receptor beta chains originate from one sample sequenced in a study of T cells after yellow fever vaccination. TCRdb reprocessed the 5' RACE reads with MiXCR, giving one entry per CDR3 protein. The repertoire holds about 320,000 distinct CDR3 sequences, with roughly 4.3% as singletons. Sequencing was performed on PBMCs, taken 15 days after the yellow fever booster vaccination. The receptors originated from a young man who received the YFV17D yellow fever vaccine.

This clonotype was counted between two and nine times. The rearrangement uses TRBV7-9 and TRBJ1-2; D unclear. Germline V gene data show CDR1 as SEHNR and CDR2 as FQNEAQ (reference sequence). The CDR3 extends over 13 amino acids. Between the trimmed V and J ends, which lost 2 bases and 4 bases, there was a span of 8 bases. The CDR3 reads CASSLREPYGYTF. The CDR3 nucleotides are TGTGCCAGCAGCTTACGGGAGCCCTATGGCTACACCTTC.

This clonotype was counted only a few times. The chain joins TRBV27 to TRBJ2-3; D remains unclear. The CDR3 runs to 14 residues. CDR1 MNHEY and CDR2 SMNVEV come from the germline V gene (reference sequence). V was shortened by 0 bases and J by 4 bases, with 8 bases between the two germline ends. The CDR3 DNA reads TGTGCCAGCAGTTTATCGAGTCAGGCAGATACGCAGTATTTT. Translating gives CASSLSSQADTQYF.

This clonotype was recorded many times. This chain joins TRBV25-1 and TRBJ2-7, with TRBD1 identical over 7 bases. V trimming: 6 bases; J trimming: 5 bases; junction bases outside the gene matches: 10. This CDR3 is built from 14 residues. The germline gives CDR1 MGHDK, CDR2 SYGVNS. The CDR3 DNA reads as TGTGCCAGCAGACCACAGGGGACCCTCCACGAGCAGTACTTC. Encoded protein: CASRPQGTLHEQYF.

This clonotype was seen only a few times. V usage is TRBV6-1 and J usage is TRBJ1-2, with 7 bases matching TRBD1. CDR1 is MNHNS, CDR2 SASEGT, per germline. The CDR3 is 14 amino acids. The V gene end was trimmed by 6 bases and the J gene end by 5 bases; junction bases not matched to a gene: 9. Written as DNA, the CDR3 is TGTGCCAGCAGAACCGGGACAGCCCCATATGGCTACACCTTC. Protein sequence: CASRTGTAPYGYTF.

This chain uses TRBV4-2 with TRBJ2-1; maybe TRBD2 (5 bases). Trimming removed 2 bases at V and 4 bases at J, with 15 bases between. CDR1 and CDR2 (germline): LGHNA, YNFKEQ. The CDR3 spans 16 residues. The CDR3, as DNA: TGTGCCAGCAGCCAACGCGGGTCGGAGTTATACAATGAGCAGTTCTTC. Protein: CASSQRGSELYNEQFF.

This clonotype was seen at least ten times. The chain links TRBV3-1 to TRBJ1-5; D gene unclear. Per the germline V gene, CDR1 is LGHDT and CDR2 is YNNKEL (reference sequence). Trimming shortened V by 1 base and J by 9 bases, and 13 bases separated the two germline ends. The CDR3 sequence is 14 residues long. CDR3 region: CASSQAEGTAPQHF. CDR3 DNA: TGTGCCAGCAGCCAAGCCGAGGGCACAGCGCCCCAGCATTTT.

This clonotype appeared many times. The junction and the germline gene differ at one end; a read error may be behind it. This sequence joins TRBV20-1 and TRBJ2-2; D is tentatively TRBD1 or TRBD2 (6 bases each). The CDR3 runs 14 residues. Germline lookup yields CDR1 DFQATT and CDR2 SNEGSKA (reference sequence). CDR3 residues: CSAREGGYAGELFF. CDR3 bases: TGCAGTGCTCGAGAGGGGGGCTACGCCGGGGAGCTGTTTTTT.

This clonotype was counted ten times or more. The chain employs TRBV7-9 and TRBJ1-1; 7 nucleotides line up with TRBD1. Germline loops: CDR1 SEHNR, CDR2 FQNEAQ (reference sequence). The CDR3 runs 19 residues. The ends lost 0 bases at V and 0 bases at J; junction bases unmatched: 13. CDR3 residues: CASSLARGQLKIMNTEAFF. In DNA, the CDR3 is TGTGCCAGCAGCTTAGCGAGGGGGCAGCTGAAAATAATGAACACTGAAGCTTTCTTT.

There are many counts of this clonotype. The chain has TRBV5-4 and TRBJ2-3, with a tentative D call TRBD1 (6 bases). Germline V gene data show CDR1 as SGHNT and CDR2 as YYREEE (reference sequence). The CDR3 has 14 amino acids. V was pared by 4 bases and J by 6 bases, with 15 bases between. CDR3 bases: TGTGCCAGCAGCCAGCCAGGGGCCAGGGATACGCAGTATTTT. Translation gives CASSQPGARDTQYF.

J is TRBJ1-2 and V is TRBV4-2; TRBD1 aligns across 7 bases. Germline V gene data show CDR1 as LGHNA and CDR2 as YNFKEQ. With V trimmed by 0 bases and J by 4 bases, 5 bases remained unmatched. The CDR3 consists of 15 residues. The CDR3 region has the DNA TGTGCCAGCAGCCAAGAGACAGGGAATCTCTATGGCTACACCTTC. This gives the protein CASSQETGNLYGYTF.

This clonotype came up many times. The rearrangement joins TRBV6-2 or TRBV6-3 to TRBJ1-1; tentatively, D is TRBD1 (5 bases). V was cut by 4 bases and J by 3 bases, with 9 bases left in between. The CDR3 runs 13 residues. The germline V gene encodes CDR1 MNHEY and CDR2 SVGEGT. The CDR3 reads CASSFWGYTEAFF. CDR3 in DNA: TGTGCCAGCAGTTTTTGGGGGTACACTGAAGCTTTCTTT.

This chain's CDR3 is CASSPGTSGGPNTQYF. CDR3 nucleotide sequence: TGTGCCAGCAGCCCCGGGACTAGCGGGGGCCCCAATACGCAGTATTTT. The chain uses TRBV7-6 and TRBJ2-3; 14 nucleotides agree with TRBD2. Germline V CDR1 and CDR2: SGHVS, FNYEAQ. The CDR3 is made up of 16 amino acids. The V and J ends lost 5 bases and 7 bases, in that order; junction bases with no gene match: 8.

This clonotype came up a few times. The gene calls are TRBV6-2 or TRBV6-3 and TRBJ2-4, with TRBD2 matching over 9 bases. The CDR3 loop spans 18 amino acids. Germline V CDR1 and CDR2: MNHEY, SVGEGT. The J segment lost 0 bases and the V segment lost 5 bases, leaving 11 bases of the junction unmatched. The CDR3 is CASSQLAGRKLAKNIQYF. In nucleotides, the CDR3 is TGTGCCAGCAGTCAGCTAGCGGGGCGAAAGCTAGCCAAAAACATTCAGTACTTC.

The CDR3 DNA sequence: TGTGCCAGCTCACCACTGCCCCTGGAATTAGATACGCAGTATTTT. This codes for CASSPLPLELDTQYF. This sequence joins TRBV18 and TRBJ2-3; D is undetermined. The V gene's germline CDR1 is KGHSH and CDR2 LQKENI. The CDR3 extends over 15 amino acids. V lost 1 base to trimming and J lost 5 bases, with 13 bases between them.